Listed below are T cell receptor beta chains from one sample, sequenced in a study of blood T cell repertoires in COVID-19. Using immunoSEQ multiplex PCR, the repertoire was profiled, and TCRdb retains in-frame clones only, with some absent. The data contain fewer than 400,000 clones, more than 85% of them singletons. The sequenced sample was peripheral blood. These receptors were obtained from a human donor in a cohort sampled during active COVID-19. Both conserved end residues are part of each CDR3. Each record gives: CDR3 DNA, CDR3 protein, clone size, D gene, V gene, J gene. A D gene is named only where the DNA matches it firmly. Where a row states a size, it is once, few, many or the class of an expanded clone; other rows omit it.

DNA: TGTGCCAGCAGTTACGGCCCCTACGAGCAGTACTTC; CDR3: CASSYGPYEQYF; size: -; D: -; V: TRBV6-2/TRBV6-3; J: TRBJ2-7
DNA: TGTGCTAGTTCTGCCTCTGGCGGGGATACGCAGTATTTT; CDR3: CASSASGGDTQYF; size: -; D: -; V: TRBV12-5; J: TRBJ2-3
DNA: TGTGCCAGCAGTACTCCTGCCGGGACTAGCAGACACTACGAGCAGTACTTC; CDR3: CASSTPAGTSRHYEQYF; size: once; D: TRBD2; V: TRBV28; J: TRBJ2-7
DNA: TGTGCCAGCAGCGTAGTTGAGGGCGGGAGAGTCACCGGGGAGCTGTTTTTT; CDR3: CASSVVEGGRVTGELFF; size: -; D: TRBD2; V: TRBV9; J: TRBJ2-2
DNA: TGTGCCACCACCCTCACTAGCGGCCAAGAGACCCAGTACTTC; CDR3: CATTLTSGQETQYF; size: -; D: TRBD2; V: TRBV28; J: TRBJ2-5
DNA: TGCAGTGCTAGTCGGGGCCCCAGGGCTAGCGGCTACAATGAGCAGTTCTTC; CDR3: CSASRGPRASGYNEQFF; size: few; D: TRBD2; V: TRBV20-1; J: TRBJ2-1
DNA: TGTGCCAGTAGTGCCCCAGCGGGCCGCACAGATACGCAGTATTTT; CDR3: CASSAPAGRTDTQYF; size: -; D: -; V: TRBV19; J: TRBJ2-3
DNA: TGTGCCAGCAGCTTCCAAGAGACCCAGTACTTC; CDR3: CASSFQETQYF; size: once; D: -; V: TRBV12-3/TRBV12-4; J: TRBJ2-5
DNA: TGTGCCAGCAGGGGTCAGGGGAGAACCAAAAACATTCAGTACTTC; CDR3: CASRGQGRTKNIQYF; size: -; D: -; V: TRBV6-5; J: TRBJ2-4
DNA: TGTGCCAGCAGCGTAACAGGGACAGGAAGGCCTCAGTACTTC; CDR3: CASSVTGTGRPQYF; size: -; D: TRBD1; V: TRBV9; J: TRBJ2-4
DNA: TGTGCCAGCAGCCCTGACAGGGACAACTATGGCTACACCTTC; CDR3: CASSPDRDNYGYTF; size: -; D: TRBD1; V: TRBV27; J: TRBJ1-2
DNA: TGTGCCAGCAGCCCCGGGGGGGCTGGGGCCAACGTCCTGACTTTC; CDR3: CASSPGGAGANVLTF; size: once; D: TRBD2; V: TRBV7-2; J: TRBJ2-6
DNA: TGTGCCAGCAGCGCCGGGACTAGCGGTTTAGCCAAAAACATTCAGTACTTC; CDR3: CASSAGTSGLAKNIQYF; size: -; D: TRBD2; V: TRBV2; J: TRBJ2-4
DNA: TGTGCCAGCAGTCGCGACAGGAAGGGAAACACCATATATTTT; CDR3: CASSRDRKGNTIYF; size: -; D: -; V: TRBV3-1/TRBV3-2; J: TRBJ1-3
DNA: TGCGCCAGCAGCTTGGAGGGACAGGGGGATGGTGGCACTGAAGCTTTCTTT; CDR3: CASSLEGQGDGGTEAFF; size: -; D: TRBD1; V: TRBV5-1; J: TRBJ1-1
DNA: TGTGCCAGCAGCCCCGGGGCAGGGGGCCACGAGCAGTACTTC; CDR3: CASSPGAGGHEQYF; size: -; D: TRBD1; V: TRBV11-1; J: TRBJ2-7
DNA: TGCGCCAGCAGCTTGGGGGCTACAGGGACGGTGAATGAAAAACTGTTTTTT; CDR3: CASSLGATGTVNEKLFF; size: -; D: -; V: TRBV5-1; J: TRBJ1-4
DNA: TGTGCCAGTAGTATATTCGGGGGTGGAGAAGAAGAGACCCAGTACTTC; CDR3: CASSIFGGGEEETQYF; size: -; D: -; V: TRBV19; J: TRBJ2-5
DNA: TGTGCCTGGAGTGTATGGGGCGGGGGCCATGAATACGAGCAGTACTTC; CDR3: CAWSVWGGGHEYEQYF; size: -; D: -; V: TRBV30; J: TRBJ2-7
DNA: TGTGCCAGCAGCGTTGGTATCCAGGGACTCACCGGGGAGCTGTTTTTT; CDR3: CASSVGIQGLTGELFF; size: -; D: -; V: TRBV9; J: TRBJ2-2
DNA: TGTGCCATCAGTGATGTACTAGCGGGGGGGACCGGGGAGCTGTTTTTT; CDR3: CAISDVLAGGTGELFF; size: -; D: TRBD2; V: TRBV10-3; J: TRBJ2-2
DNA: TGTGCCAGCAGTGATAGACAGGGCAATGAGCAGTTCTTC; CDR3: CASSDRQGNEQFF; size: -; D: TRBD1; V: TRBV6-1; J: TRBJ2-1
DNA: TGTGCCAGCAGGATAGGACTAGCGGCGAATTACGAGCAGTACTTC; CDR3: CASRIGLAANYEQYF; size: -; D: TRBD2; V: TRBV6-5; J: TRBJ2-7
DNA: TGTGCCATCAAATCGACAGCTAGCACAGATACGCAGTATTTT; CDR3: CAIKSTASTDTQYF; size: -; D: -; V: TRBV10-3; J: TRBJ2-3
DNA: TGTGCCAGCAGCCGAGCGGGGGGGGAGACCCAGTACTTC; CDR3: CASSRAGGETQYF; size: -; D: TRBD2; V: TRBV3-1/TRBV3-2; J: TRBJ2-5
DNA: TGTGCCAGCAGCCGTTGGACTGACAGGCGCACAGATACGCAGTATTTT; CDR3: CASSRWTDRRTDTQYF; size: -; D: -; V: TRBV7-9; J: TRBJ2-3
DNA: TGTGCCAGCAGTTTACCCAGGGGGTTTGACTCACCCCTCCACTTT; CDR3: CASSLPRGFDSPLHF; size: -; D: TRBD1; V: TRBV28; J: TRBJ1-6
DNA: TGCGCCAGCAGCTTGGGTCCGGGACAGGGGACCACCAGCTCCTACAATGAGCAGTTCTTC; CDR3: CASSLGPGQGTTSSYNEQFF; size: -; D: TRBD1; V: TRBV5-1; J: TRBJ2-1
DNA: TGTGCCAGCAGCCAAGGGCAGGGAGGTGAAAAACTGTTTTTT; CDR3: CASSQGQGGEKLFF; size: -; D: -; V: TRBV3-1/TRBV3-2; J: TRBJ1-4
DNA: TGTGCCAGCAGCGACTCGGGGGGAGAAAGCAATCAGCCCCAGCATTTT; CDR3: CASSDSGGESNQPQHF; size: -; D: -; V: TRBV2; J: TRBJ1-5
DNA: TGCGCCAGCAGCTTGGGCAGGGACAGGGTGAACACTGAAGCTTTCTTT; CDR3: CASSLGRDRVNTEAFF; size: few; D: TRBD1; V: TRBV5-1; J: TRBJ1-1
DNA: TGTGCCAGCAGCTTAACGTCAGGCGGGAGCATAAACACCGGGGAGCTGTTTTTT; CDR3: CASSLTSGGSINTGELFF; size: -; D: TRBD2; V: TRBV7-3; J: TRBJ2-2
DNA: TGTGCCAGCAGCTTAGACGGGAGAGCCTACAATGAGCAGTTCTTC; CDR3: CASSLDGRAYNEQFF; size: -; D: -; V: TRBV7-3; J: TRBJ2-1
DNA: TGCGCCAGCAGCTTGGCCGGCAGGGGTGATGAGCAGTTCTTC; CDR3: CASSLAGRGDEQFF; size: -; D: -; V: TRBV5-1; J: TRBJ2-1
DNA: TGTGCCAGCAGCGTAGAACTAGCGGGAGAGAATGAGCAGTTCTTC; CDR3: CASSVELAGENEQFF; size: few; D: TRBD2; V: TRBV9; J: TRBJ2-1
DNA: TGTGCCAGCAGCTTAGGCCGGCTAGGAGGGGCTAGCGGTCAAGAGACCCAGTACTTC; CDR3: CASSLGRLGGASGQETQYF; size: -; D: TRBD2; V: TRBV13; J: TRBJ2-5
DNA: TGTGCCAGCAGCCACGGGACTAACCCCTACAATGAGCAGTTCTTC; CDR3: CASSHGTNPYNEQFF; size: few; D: TRBD2; V: TRBV3-1/TRBV3-2; J: TRBJ2-1
DNA: TGTGCCAGCAGTTACGGCAGGGAAAACACCGGGGAGCTGTTTTTT; CDR3: CASSYGRENTGELFF; size: few; D: -; V: TRBV6-5; J: TRBJ2-2
DNA: TGTGCCAGTAGTATGCAGGGCAGGGGCAACACTGAAGCTTTCTTT; CDR3: CASSMQGRGNTEAFF; size: -; D: -; V: TRBV19; J: TRBJ1-1
DNA: TGTGCCTGGAGTGTAGGTGAGGTTTTAGAAGCTTTCTTT; CDR3: CAWSVGEVLEAFF; size: few; D: -; V: TRBV30; J: TRBJ1-1
DNA: TGTGCCAGCAGCCGCAACAGGGTGGGGGGGTCACCCCTCCACTTT; CDR3: CASSRNRVGGSPLHF; size: -; D: -; V: TRBV11-2; J: TRBJ1-6
DNA: TGTGCCAGCAACGAGGCAGAGAGGGCAGATACGCAGTATTTT; CDR3: CASNEAERADTQYF; size: -; D: -; V: TRBV6-5; J: TRBJ2-3
DNA: TGTGCCAGCAGCCCAAGAATAAAGGGGGCCATAAACAATGAGCAGTTCTTC; CDR3: CASSPRIKGAINNEQFF; size: -; D: TRBD1; V: TRBV4-2; J: TRBJ2-1
DNA: TGTGCCAGCAGCTTATCGTTTGGGACAGGGAGCAATCAGCCCCAGCATTTT; CDR3: CASSLSFGTGSNQPQHF; size: -; D: TRBD1; V: TRBV7-9; J: TRBJ1-5
DNA: TGTGCCATCAGAAGGGACTTGAACTACGAGCAGTACTTC; CDR3: CAIRRDLNYEQYF; size: -; D: -; V: TRBV10-3; J: TRBJ2-7